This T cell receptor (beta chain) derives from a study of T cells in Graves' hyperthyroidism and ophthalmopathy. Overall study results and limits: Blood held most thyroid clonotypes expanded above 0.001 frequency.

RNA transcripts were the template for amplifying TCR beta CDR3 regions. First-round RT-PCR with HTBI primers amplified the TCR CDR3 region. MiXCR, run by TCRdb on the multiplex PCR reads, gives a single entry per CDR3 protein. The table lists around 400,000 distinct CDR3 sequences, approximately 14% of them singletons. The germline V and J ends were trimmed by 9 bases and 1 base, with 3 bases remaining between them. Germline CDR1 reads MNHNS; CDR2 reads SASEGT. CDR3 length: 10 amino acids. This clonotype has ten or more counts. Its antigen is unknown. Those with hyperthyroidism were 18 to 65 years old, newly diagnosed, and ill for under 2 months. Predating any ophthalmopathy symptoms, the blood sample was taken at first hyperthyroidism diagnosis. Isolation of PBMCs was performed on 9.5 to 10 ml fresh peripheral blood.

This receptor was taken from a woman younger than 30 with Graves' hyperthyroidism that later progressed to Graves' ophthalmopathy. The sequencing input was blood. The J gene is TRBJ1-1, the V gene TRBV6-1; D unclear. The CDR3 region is CASWNTEAFF. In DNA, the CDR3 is TGTGCCAGTTGGAACACTGAAGCTTTCTTT.